The 22 T cell receptor beta chains in this list originate from one sample, sequenced in a study of blood T cell repertoires in COVID-19. The repertoire was sequenced with immunoSEQ multiplex PCR; TCRdb's copy has only in-frame clones and lacks some. This sample has fewer than 350,000 clones, with roughly 89% found just once. The sample comprised peripheral blood. These receptors were obtained from an older woman with COVID-19, enrolled during active disease.

This clone was seen a few times. The same CDR3 can be traced to other DNA sequences in this sample. V gene TRBV7-3 combines with J gene TRBJ1-2; 7 positions agree with TRBD1. J gave up 2 bases and V 5 bases, and 2 bases lay outside the gene matches. The CDR3 extends over 13 amino acids. Germline V gene sequence: CDR1 SGHTA, CDR2 FQGTGA. The CDR3 DNA sequence: TGTGCCAGCAGCCCGGGACAGAACTATGGCTACACCTTC. As protein: CASSPGQNYGYTF.

Only one count was recorded for this clone. Additional DNA sequences in this sample encode the identical CDR3. The rearrangement uses TRBV10-3 and TRBJ2-7, with 8 bases that match TRBD2. Germline CDR1 is ENHRY and CDR2 is SYGVKD. The CDR3 consists of 11 residues. Trimming cost V 6 bases and J 6 bases; bases outside gene matches: 1. CDR3 DNA sequence: TGTGCCATCAGCGGGGGGGGCGAGCAGTACTTC. This translates into CAISGGGEQYF.

The chain links TRBV5-1 to TRBJ1-2; D may be TRBD1 (6 bases). Germline CDR1 reads SGHRS; CDR2 reads YFSETQ. There are 15 residues in the CDR3. V was cut by 4 bases and J by 0 bases, with 13 bases left in between. The chain's CDR3 is CASSPGTNTNYGYTF. CDR3 DNA sequence: TGCGCCAGCAGCCCCGGGACAAATACTAACTATGGCTACACCTTC. Supplemented by reference TRBV5-1 and TRBJ1-2, the full variable domain reads KAGVTQTPRYLIKTRGQQVTLSCSPISGHRSVSWYQQTPGQGLQFLFEYFSETQRNKGNFPGRFSGRQFSNSRSEMNVSTLELGDSALYLCASSPGTNTNYGYTFGSGTRLTVV.

This clone was found once. CDR3 nucleotides: TGTGCCAGCTCACGAAGCGGGGGGTACAACAATGAGCAGTTCTTC. Protein sequence: CASSRSGGYNNEQFF. The V gene is TRBV18, the J gene TRBJ2-1; TRBD2 matches 9 bases. The CDR3 is made up of 15 amino acids. With V trimmed by 4 bases and J by 5 bases, 6 bases remained unmatched. Germline V gene lookup returns CDR1 KGHSH and CDR2 LQKENI.

The genes are TRBV7-9 and TRBJ1-1; D is undetermined. V was trimmed by 1 base and J by 5 bases, leaving 8 bases between them. The CDR3 length is 13 residues. In germline, CDR1 is SEHNR, CDR2 FQNEAQ (reference sequence). CDR3 nucleotides: TGTGCCAGCAGCTTAGGAGGTTGGACTGAAGCTTTCTTT. Translation gives CASSLGGWTEAFF.

V is TRBV19 and J is TRBJ1-1; no definite D call. Trimming left V 6 bases short and J 7 bases short, with 12 bases between. The CDR3 length is 12 residues. Germline CDR1 LNHDA, CDR2 SQIVND (reference sequence). CDR3 region: CASREVNDEAFF. For the CDR3, the DNA is TGTGCCAGTAGGGAGGTTAACGATGAAGCTTTCTTT.

J is TRBJ2-7 and V is TRBV28, with a possible D match to TRBD2 (5 bases). V gave up 1 base and J gave up 3 bases, with 10 bases separating them. The germline V gene has CDR1 MDHEN and CDR2 SYDVKM. The CDR3 runs to 14 residues. The CDR3, as DNA: TGTGCCAGCAGTTTATCCGGGGTGGGCTACGAGCAGTACTTC. Protein product: CASSLSGVGYEQYF.

The rearrangement joins TRBV4-2 to TRBJ2-5; 9 nucleotides line up with TRBD1. Germline values: CDR1 LGHNA, CDR2 YNFKEQ. The CDR3 contains 13 residues. V lost 3 bases and J lost 9; bases outside the gene matches: 5. DNA for the CDR3: TGTGCCAGCAGCCATACAGGGGGCGGATCCCAGTACTTC. This gives the protein CASSHTGGGSQYF.

The chain links TRBV19 to TRBJ2-3; D unresolved. The germline V gene encodes CDR1 LNHDA and CDR2 SQIVND (reference sequence). The CDR3 runs 10 residues. The V end lost 6 bases, the J end lost 4 bases, and 2 bases lay between the germline ends. The CDR3 nucleotides read TGTGCCAGTAGCGCAGATACGCAGTATTTT. Translated, it gives CASSADTQYF.

V is TRBV5-1 and J is TRBJ2-2; TRBD1 is a possible D gene (6 bases). Looked up from germline, CDR1 is SGHRS and CDR2 is YFSETQ. This CDR3 region has 15 residues. Trimming stripped 2 bases from V and 3 bases from J, with 11 bases between. The CDR3 DNA reads as TGCGCCAGCAGCTTACAGGGTCTTGACACCGGGGAGCTGTTTTTT. Protein product: CASSLQGLDTGELFF.

This clone was detected only a few times. The chain recombines TRBV30 with TRBJ2-7; D possibly corresponds to TRBD1 (6 bases). V lost 2 bases, J lost 5 bases, and 10 bases lay in between. This CDR3 spans 12 amino acids. CDR1 and CDR2 (germline): GTSNPN, SVGIG (reference sequence). This chain's CDR3 is CAWSLQGHEQYF. CDR3 coding DNA: TGTGCCTGGAGTCTACAGGGCCACGAGCAGTACTTC.

This chain connects TRBV10-3 to TRBJ1-5, with D perhaps TRBD1 (6 bases). Trimming pared 2 bases from V and 4 bases from J, leaving 12 bases between. CDR3 size: 15 residues. CDR1 and CDR2 (germline): ENHRY, SYGVKD. CDR3 nucleotide sequence: TGTGCCATCAGTGAGGGGCAGGGGCCAAATCAGCCCCAGCATTTT. Translation gives CAISEGQGPNQPQHF.

The chain has TRBV3-1 (or the pseudogene TRBV3-2) and TRBJ2-2, with 10 bases aligning to TRBD2. CDR1 and CDR2 from the germline V gene are LGHDT and YNNKEL (reference sequence). This CDR3 is built from 19 residues. The V segment lost 0 bases and the J segment 5 bases; nucleotides outside the gene matches: 12. DNA for the CDR3: TGTGCCAGCAGCCAAGAAATCGAAGCGGGGGGGCCAAGGACCGGGGAGCTGTTTTTT. Its translation is CASSQEIEAGGPRTGELFF.

The J gene is TRBJ1-1, the V gene TRBV12-3 or TRBV12-4; D gene ambiguous. Deletions cut 3 bases from V and 2 bases from J, with 7 bases between. There are 13 residues in the CDR3. The DNA of the CDR3 is TGTGCCAGCAGTTTTCAGGAAAACACTGAAGCTTTCTTT. Protein sequence: CASSFQENTEAFF.

The chain carries TRBV19 and TRBJ2-5; 7 positions agree with TRBD1. Germline assignment: CDR1 LNHDA and CDR2 SQIVND (reference sequence). There are 14 residues in the CDR3. V lost 5 bases and J lost 0; bases outside the gene matches: 3. The CDR3 DNA is TGTGCCAGTAGTGACAGGGAGTACCAAGAGACCCAGTACTTC. Protein product: CASSDREYQETQYF.

J is TRBJ2-1 and V is TRBV5-5, with TRBD2 as a possible D gene (5 bases). V was trimmed by 3 bases and J by 2 bases, leaving 15 bases between them. Germline CDR1 and CDR2: SGHKS and YYEKEE (reference sequence). The CDR3 length is 16 residues. For the CDR3, the DNA is TGTGCCAGCAGCTCAAGGGCCGGAGGCGCCTACAATGAGCAGTTCTTC. Translation: CASSSRAGGAYNEQFF.

The sample holds one count of this clone. The chain carries TRBV6-6 and TRBJ1-3; possibly TRBD1 for D (6 bases). The CDR3 consists of 15 residues. The germline gives CDR1 MNHNY, CDR2 SVGAGI (reference sequence). Trimming removed 4 bases at V and 0 bases at J, with 10 bases between. CDR3 in DNA: TGTGCCAGCAGTTTCTCGGACAGCTCTGGAAACACCATATATTTT. Its translation: CASSFSDSSGNTIYF.

The rearrangement joins TRBV30 to TRBJ1-3; D call uncertain. The CDR3 runs 15 residues. Germline V gene data show CDR1 as GTSNPN and CDR2 as SVGIG (reference sequence). The V and J ends lost 3 bases and 0 bases respectively, with 12 bases between them. CDR3 loop: CAWRDFAISGNTIYF. CDR3 sequence (DNA): TGTGCCTGGAGGGACTTTGCGATCTCTGGAAACACCATATATTTT.

The chain is built from TRBV28 and TRBJ2-5; 8 nucleotides align to TRBD1. Germline CDR1 and CDR2: MDHEN and SYDVKM. After removal of 3 bases from V and 2 bases from J, the junction contained 14 bases not matched to a gene. This CDR3 has 18 residues. CDR3 protein: CASSLWQGARTHQETQYF. The CDR3 DNA is TGTGCCAGCAGTTTGTGGCAGGGGGCGAGGACCCATCAAGAGACCCAGTACTTC.

V gene TRBV3-1 (or the pseudogene TRBV3-2) combines with J gene TRBJ1-1; 8 bases line up with TRBD1. The CDR3 covers 15 residues. From germline, CDR1 is LGHDT and CDR2 YNNKEL (reference sequence). V trimming: 1 base; J trimming: 2 bases; junction bases outside the gene matches: 3. The CDR3 reads CASSQGTGINTEAFF. The CDR3, as DNA: TGTGCCAGCAGCCAAGGGACAGGGATTAACACTGAAGCTTTCTTT.

J is TRBJ1-4 and V is TRBV9; 9 bases match TRBD1. From germline, CDR1 is SGDLS and CDR2 YYNGEE. V gave up 4 bases and J gave up 6 bases; unmatched junction bases: 7. The CDR3 runs to 15 residues. The DNA for the CDR3 is TGTGCCAGCAGCTTTAGGGACAGGGCTGATGAAAAACTGTTTTTT. Amino acids: CASSFRDRADEKLFF.

The chain couples TRBV27 to TRBJ2-7, with 7 bases fitting TRBD1. This CDR3 is 15 amino acids long. Unmatched junction bases numbered 12, after V lost 6 bases and J lost 4 bases. Germline CDR1 and CDR2: MNHEY and SMNVEV (reference sequence). The chain's CDR3 is CASSQLRQGRYEQYF. DNA for the CDR3: TGTGCCAGCAGCCAACTAAGACAGGGCCGATACGAGCAGTACTTC.